Listed here are 23 T cell receptor beta chains from one sample, sequenced in a study of long-term antiretroviral therapy in people with HIV. immunoSEQ v3.0 was run at survey level. The protocol was immunoSEQ multiplex PCR, while the TCRdb copy is restricted to in-frame clones and leaves out a portion. The sample consists of some 35,000 clones, around 79% of them appearing once. The specimen was unsorted PBMCs, collected 3 years after starting antiretroviral therapy. Every receptor here comes from a man aged 45-65 years with HIV.

V is TRBV28 and J is TRBJ1-3; 8 nucleotides match TRBD1. This CDR3 spans 14 amino acids. V lost 7 bases to trimming and J lost 4 bases; unmatched junction nucleotides: 6. Germline V gives CDR1 MDHEN, CDR2 SYDVKM. Written as DNA, the CDR3 is TGTGCCAGCAAACTGACAGGGGTGGGAAACACCATATATTTT. The encoded protein is CASKLTGVGNTIYF.

This chain joins TRBV7-9 and TRBJ1-6; 8 nucleotides match TRBD1. Germline V CDR1 and CDR2: SEHNR, FQNEAQ (reference sequence). The CDR3 is 17 residues long. The V and J ends lost 3 bases and 3 bases, in that order; junction bases with no gene match: 7. The CDR3 DNA reads TGTGCCAGCAGCTTCTCACAGGGGGGTGTCTATAATTCACCCCTCCACTTT. Its translation: CASSFSQGGVYNSPLHF.

The chain has TRBV19 and TRBJ2-7; 11 positions agree with TRBD2. Looked up from germline, CDR1 is LNHDA and CDR2 is SQIVND (reference sequence). Trimming cost V 6 bases and J 0 bases; bases outside gene matches: 1. The CDR3 sequence is 14 residues long. The CDR3 DNA sequence: TGTGCCAGTAGCCTAGCGGGGGGCTCCTACGAGCAGTACTTC. It encodes CASSLAGGSYEQYF.

V gene TRBV27 combines with J gene TRBJ1-1; no firm D call. The V gene's germline CDR1 is MNHEY and CDR2 SMNVEV (reference sequence). The CDR3 contains 12 residues. The V gene lost 3 bases and the J gene lost 6 bases, with 8 bases spanning the gap. CDR3: CASSLRGSEAFF. Written as DNA, the CDR3 is TGTGCCAGCAGTTTGCGGGGATCTGAAGCTTTCTTT.

This chain links TRBV5-6 with TRBJ2-1, with TRBD2 identical over 8 bases. This CDR3 is built from 15 residues. From germline, CDR1 is SGHDT and CDR2 YYEEEE. Trimming at V came to 5 bases and at J to 2 bases, leaving 6 bases not matched to a gene. In DNA form, the CDR3 reads TGTGCCAGCAGGGGAGCGGGAGCCCCCTACAATGAGCAGTTCTTC. Translated, it gives CASRGAGAPYNEQFF.

Only one count was recorded for this clone. The V call is TRBV5-1, the J call TRBJ1-2; D possibly corresponds to TRBD1 (6 bases). CDR1 and CDR2 (germline): SGHRS, YFSETQ. The CDR3 length is 15 residues. The V gene lost 3 bases and the J gene lost 6 bases, with 18 bases spanning the gap. The DNA of the CDR3 is TGCGCCAGCAGCTACGCGAGTTTGACAGGTGATGGCTACACCTTC. Protein sequence: CASSYASLTGDGYTF.

V and J are TRBV7-3 and TRBJ2-3; 10 nucleotides line up with TRBD2. V was clipped by 5 bases and J by 6 bases; unmatched bases: 11. Germline V CDR1 and CDR2: SGHTA, FQGTGA. CDR3 length: 16 amino acids. Written as DNA, the CDR3 is TGTGCCAGCAGCCCCGGGCAGCGGGGGGGCGGGGATACGCAGTATTTT. Amino acid sequence: CASSPGQRGGGDTQYF.

This clone is a singleton in its sample. V usage is TRBV29-1 and J usage is TRBJ2-7, with unresolved D. V lost 4 bases to trimming and J lost 2 bases, with 12 bases between them. This CDR3 spans 13 amino acids. Per germline, CDR1 SQVTM and CDR2 ANQGSEA. The CDR3 sequence is CSVGAGGAYEQYF. In nucleotides, the CDR3 is TGCAGCGTTGGGGCAGGCGGAGCCTACGAGCAGTACTTC.

The chain has TRBV10-3 and TRBJ1-2, with TRBD1 identical over 9 bases. Germline CDR1 reads ENHRY; CDR2 reads SYGVKD. V dropped 5 bases and J dropped 8; count of bases not matched to a gene: 12. This CDR3 is 15 amino acids long. CDR3 amino acids: CAISSTGQGGGGYTF. The CDR3, as DNA: TGTGCCATCAGTTCCACGGGACAGGGAGGTGGCGGCTACACCTTC.

This clone was picked up a small number of times. This chain links TRBV5-1 with TRBJ1-1; possible D gene TRBD1, 5 bases. V dropped 0 bases and J dropped 1 base, with 7 bases sitting between them. Germline values: CDR1 SGHRS, CDR2 YFSETQ. The CDR3 runs 14 residues. CDR3 in DNA: TGCGCCAGCAGCTTGGACAGGCCGAACACTGAAGCTTTCTTT. This codes for CASSLDRPNTEAFF.

The chain carries TRBV7-9 and TRBJ2-7; possibly TRBD2 for D (5 bases). Germline values: CDR1 SEHNR, CDR2 FQNEAQ (reference sequence). The CDR3 is 13 amino acids. Between the trimmed V and J ends, which lost 5 bases and 3 bases, there was a span of 11 bases. This chain's CDR3 is CASSLGLFYEQYF. The CDR3 region has the DNA TGTGCCAGCAGCCTAGGACTTTTCTACGAGCAGTACTTC.

The rearrangement uses TRBV7-9 and TRBJ2-3; 7 bases match TRBD2. Per germline, CDR1 SEHNR and CDR2 FQNEAQ (reference sequence). Trimming took 5 bases from V and 5 from J; bases not matched to a gene: 4. The CDR3 consists of 13 residues. DNA of the CDR3: TGTGCCAGCAGCATCGGGACTAAAGATACGCAGTATTTT. Amino acids: CASSIGTKDTQYF.

This chain links TRBV7-8 with TRBJ2-5; 7 nucleotides align to TRBD2. CDR3 size: 15 residues. CDR1 is SGHVS, CDR2 FQNEAQ, per germline. Trimming at V came to 1 base and at J to 4 bases, leaving 6 bases not matched to a gene. Here the CDR3 reads CASSLERGLPETQYF. CDR3 coding DNA: TGTGCCAGCAGCTTAGAGCGGGGTCTACCAGAGACCCAGTACTTC. The whole variable domain, filled in from reference TRBV7-8 and TRBJ2-5, reads GAGVSQSPRYKVAKRGQDVALRCDPISGHVSLFWYQQALGQGPEFLTYFQNEAQLDKSGLPSDRFFAERPEGSVSTLKIQRTQQEDSAVYLCASSLERGLPETQYFGPGTRLLVL.

V gene TRBV5-1 combines with J gene TRBJ2-5; D unclear. Between the trimmed V and J ends, which lost 2 bases and 5 bases, there was a span of 10 bases. The CDR3 covers 13 residues. The germline CDR1 and CDR2 sequences are SGHRS and YFSETQ. CDR3 residues: CASSFEGWETQYF. For the CDR3, the DNA is TGCGCCAGCAGCTTCGAAGGGTGGGAGACCCAGTACTTC.

The chain uses TRBV28 and TRBJ2-5; D is ambiguous. CDR1 is MDHEN and CDR2 is SYDVKM in the germline V gene. The V end lost 5 bases, the J end lost 5 bases, and 12 bases lay between the germline ends. This CDR3 is 13 amino acids long. The CDR3 sequence: CASSRPSSETQYF. The CDR3 region has the DNA TGTGCCAGCAGTCGTCCATCCAGCGAGACCCAGTACTTC.

The chain joins TRBV2 to TRBJ1-1, with a possible D match to TRBD1 (6 bases). With 4 bases removed from V and 0 bases from J, the gap between germline ends came to 9 bases. Germline lookup yields CDR1 SNHLY and CDR2 FYNNEI. The CDR3 has 14 amino acids. For the CDR3, the DNA is TGTGCCAGCAGTGGGGACATCGTGAACACTGAAGCTTTCTTT. This gives the protein CASSGDIVNTEAFF.

The chain is built from TRBV28 and TRBJ1-2; D is possibly TRBD1 (6 bases). This CDR3 contains 13 residues. Germline V gives CDR1 MDHEN, CDR2 SYDVKM. V was pared by 2 bases and J by 6 bases, with 10 bases between. The CDR3 protein is CASSLRGANGYTF. The CDR3 DNA sequence: TGTGCCAGCAGTTTAAGGGGGGCTAATGGCTACACCTTC.

CDR3: CASSKDLGTGTGTGELFF. Here the CDR3 DNA reads TGTGCCAGCAGCAAAGACTTAGGGACCGGGACAGGGACCGGGGAGCTGTTTTTT. The rearrangement links TRBV21-1 to TRBJ2-2; no check of the table's D call, TRBD1, against the DNA was made. TRBV21-1 is annotated as a pseudogene. The CDR3 is made up of 18 amino acids.

This chain joins TRBV7-9 and TRBJ1-1; a weak D match, TRBD1 (5 bases). CDR3 length equals 15 residues. V lost 1 base and J lost 6, with 15 bases in between. Per germline, CDR1 SEHNR and CDR2 FQNEAQ (reference sequence). The chain's CDR3 is CASSLVSGGEAEAFF. The CDR3 bases are TGTGCCAGCAGCTTAGTTTCCGGAGGGGAAGCTGAAGCTTTCTTT.

V is TRBV4-2 and J is TRBJ2-1; a possible D gene is TRBD2 (5 bases). In germline, CDR1 is LGHNA, CDR2 YNFKEQ. The CDR3 runs 20 residues. The V end was cut by 1 base, the J end by 0 bases, with 22 bases between. In DNA, the CDR3 is TGTGCCAGCAGCCAAGCTAAGGTGAGCCGGGGTGAAAGCTCCTACAATGAGCAGTTCTTC. Translation: CASSQAKVSRGESSYNEQFF.

The J gene is TRBJ2-5, the V gene TRBV9; a weak D match, TRBD1 (5 bases). Germline CDR1 SGDLS, CDR2 YYNGEE. V lost 0 bases, J lost 3 bases, and 9 bases lay in between. The CDR3 is 14 residues long. The CDR3 loop is CASSVASGKETQYF. CDR3 DNA sequence: TGTGCCAGCAGCGTAGCGTCAGGGAAAGAGACCCAGTACTTC. Variable domain in full (rest from reference TRBV9 and TRBJ2-5): DSGVTQTPKHLITATGQRVTLRCSPRSGDLSVYWYQQSLDQGLQFLIQYYNGEERAKGNILERFSAQQFPDLHSELNLSSLELGDSALYFCASSVASGKETQYFGPGTRLLVL.

V gene TRBV5-4 combines with J gene TRBJ2-5, with unresolved D. V lost 1 base and J lost 0, with 4 bases in between. The CDR3 loop spans 13 amino acids. Germline V gene sequence: CDR1 SGHNT, CDR2 YYREEE (reference sequence). CDR3 amino acids: CASSLFYQETQYF. CDR3 nucleotide sequence: TGTGCCAGCAGCTTGTTCTACCAAGAGACCCAGTACTTC.

V usage is TRBV5-1 and J usage is TRBJ1-4; D might be TRBD1 (5 bases). CDR1 and CDR2 from the germline V gene are SGHRS and YFSETQ. V lost 4 bases and J 6 bases, leaving 16 bases between the germline ends. The CDR3 has 15 amino acids. CDR3 region: CASSPSGTGYEKLFF. CDR3 nucleotides: TGCGCCAGCAGCCCCTCCGGGACGGGATATGAAAAACTGTTTTTT.